This T cell receptor beta chain was sequenced for a study of beta chain features in type 1 diabetes. A word on this clone: Its antigen is as yet unknown.

Expressed TCRB transcripts were sequenced because the isolated RNA had all been reverse transcribed beforehand. The table came from immunoSEQ multiplex PCR; TCRdb's copy has only in-frame clones and leaves some out. The sample contains roughly 290,000 clones, approximately 8% of which appear only once. General study findings and limits: The naive, central memory and Treg TCRB repertoires showed an apparent similarity that was greater among patients than among healthy donors.

The authors obtained over 98% purity in all sorted populations. Germline V gene data show CDR1 as SGHVS and CDR2 as FNYEAQ. This CDR3 has 16 residues. Trimming removed 1 base at V and 4 bases at J, with 13 bases between. Sequencing input: central memory CD4+ T cells from blood. The sequence was obtained from a woman younger than 30 in good health. V is TRBV7-6 and J is TRBJ2-2; D gene unclear. Written as DNA, the CDR3 is TGTGCCAGCAGCTTAGTACGGACGGAAGGCACCGGGGAGCTGTTTTTT. Its translation is CASSLVRTEGTGELFF.